These 5 T cell receptor beta chains originate from one sample sequenced in a study of cytomegalovirus exposure and HLA in healthy donors (dated by TCRdb to the late 2010s). The library was made by the immunoSEQ multiplex PCR assay. For the multiplex PCR, a mixture combining 60 forward primers for TCR Vbeta segments and 13 reverse primers for TCR Jbeta segments was used. TCRdb took this table from immuneACCESS and kept in-frame rearrangements with V and J called. Such tables lack part of the clones; where checked against another copy, unresolved V genes explain under half of the gap, and the rest is unexplained. This sample is represented by 200,000 to 250,000 clones; under 90% of them were singletons. About 1.2% of the sample belongs to the ten largest clones. The sequenced sample was PBMCs. Source of these receptors: a human donor in good health.

The chain couples TRBV11-2 to TRBJ2-3, with D perhaps TRBD2 (5 bases). Germline values: CDR1 SGHAT, CDR2 FQNNGV. V dropped 1 base and J dropped 1 base, with 18 bases sitting between them. The CDR3 spans 18 residues. The CDR3, as DNA: TGTGCCAGCAGCTTAGTTTGGCGGGTCAAGGCGGGCACAGATACGCAGTATTTT. This translates into CASSLVWRVKAGTDTQYF. Drawing the rest from reference TRBV11-2 and TRBJ2-3, the complete variable domain is EAGVAQSPRYKIIEKRQSVAFWCNPISGHATLYWYQQILGQGPKLLIQFQNNGVVDDSQLPKDRFSAERLKGVDSTLKIQPAKLEDSAVYLCASSLVWRVKAGTDTQYFGPGTRLTVL.

V is TRBV4-3 and J is TRBJ2-1, with a weak D call TRBD1 (6 bases). Trimming left V 4 bases short and J 2 bases short, with 9 bases between. The CDR3 covers 14 residues. CDR1 and CDR2 (germline): LGHNA, YSLEER. CDR3 coding DNA: TGCGCCAGCAGCCGGCAGGGGACCTACAATGAGCAGTTCTTC. Translation: CASSRQGTYNEQFF.

This clone was picked up one time. The genes are TRBV29-1 and TRBJ1-2; D is unresolved. With 1 base removed from V and 6 bases from J, the gap between germline ends came to 6 bases. Germline V lookup: CDR1 SQVTM, CDR2 ANQGSEA. The CDR3 is made up of 11 amino acids. In nucleotides, the CDR3 is TGCAGCGTTGAAGGTCGGGATGGCTACACCTTC. This translates into CSVEGRDGYTF.

The gene calls are TRBV5-4 and TRBJ2-1; 9 bases are shared with TRBD2. V lost 4 bases, J lost 6 bases, and 11 bases stayed unmatched. This CDR3 has 16 amino acids. Germline loops: CDR1 SGHNT, CDR2 YYREEE (reference sequence). In DNA, the CDR3 is TGTGCCAGCAGCATATTAGCGGGAGAATTGACCAATGAGCAGTTCTTC. Its translation: CASSILAGELTNEQFF.

This clone was counted only a few times. The genes are TRBV5-5 and TRBJ2-5; TRBD1 matches 7 bases. The CDR3 is 13 residues long. Germline V gene data show CDR1 as SGHKS and CDR2 as YYEKEE (reference sequence). Unmatched junction bases numbered 3, after V lost 6 bases and J lost 1 base. CDR3 DNA sequence: TGTGCCAGCACCAACAGGGGCCAAGAGACCCAGTACTTC. Translating gives CASTNRGQETQYF.